A selection of T cell receptor beta chains follows, all from one sample in a study of OX40 agonist ivuxolimab in advanced cancers. TCRdb's table, derived via immunoSEQ multiplex PCR, lists solely in-frame clones and lacks some. Of 30,000 to 40,000 clones in the sample, roughly 84% were seen once. The sequenced sample was CD4+ or CD8+ T cells sorted from blood, obtained in a trial of the OX40 agonist ivuxolimab. These receptors originate from an adult with an advanced solid tumor such as melanoma, head and neck, liver or kidney cancer. Each CDR3 is given with its conserved first and last residue. Each record gives: clone size, CDR3 length, D gene, V gene, J gene, CDR3 DNA, CDR3 protein. D genes are given only for firm matches. Clone size appears in some rows only: once, few, many, or a class for an expanded clone.

clone size: -
CDR3 length: 15
D gene: -
V gene: TRBV14
J gene: TRBJ2-7
CDR3 DNA: TGTGCCAGCAGCCAAAGCTTGGGGGCTACGGGGGAGCAGTACTTC
CDR3 protein: CASSQSLGATGEQYF

clone size: -
CDR3 length: 13
D gene: -
V gene: TRBV27
J gene: TRBJ2-5
CDR3 DNA: TGTGCCAGCAGCTGGGGGCCTCTGCAGACCCAGTACTTC
CDR3 protein: CASSWGPLQTQYF

clone size: -
CDR3 length: 14
D gene: -
V gene: TRBV19
J gene: TRBJ1-4
CDR3 DNA: TGTGCCAGTACCACCTCGGGACCTCTCCGAAAACTGTTTTTT
CDR3 protein: CASTTSGPLRKLFF

clone size: -
CDR3 length: 14
D gene: -
V gene: TRBV5-1
J gene: TRBJ1-2
CDR3 DNA: TGCGCCAGCAGCTTGGAAGGGGCCAGCTATGGCTACACCTTC
CDR3 protein: CASSLEGASYGYTF

clone size: -
CDR3 length: 15
D gene: TRBD2
V gene: TRBV19
J gene: TRBJ2-3
CDR3 DNA: TGTGCCAGTAGTATAGATCGTTTGGGAGGGGATACGCAGTATTTT
CDR3 protein: CASSIDRLGGDTQYF

clone size: -
CDR3 length: 14
D gene: TRBD1
V gene: TRBV5-1
J gene: TRBJ1-6
CDR3 DNA: TGCGCCAGCAGCTACGACAGGGGATCTTCACCCCTCCACTTT
CDR3 protein: CASSYDRGSSPLHF

clone size: -
CDR3 length: 16
D gene: -
V gene: TRBV5-8
J gene: TRBJ1-2
CDR3 DNA: TGTGCCAGCAAGGGTTCGCGGGGACGGGGCAACTATGGCTACACCTTC
CDR3 protein: CASKGSRGRGNYGYTF

clone size: -
CDR3 length: 17
D gene: TRBD1
V gene: TRBV10-3
J gene: TRBJ1-2
CDR3 DNA: TGTGCCATCAGTGAAAGATCGACAGGGGGCTTTTTCTATGGCTACACCTTC
CDR3 protein: CAISERSTGGFFYGYTF

clone size: -
CDR3 length: 14
D gene: -
V gene: TRBV18
J gene: TRBJ2-1
CDR3 DNA: TGTGCCAGCTCCCCCAGCGGTGGGATGGATGAGCAGTTCTTC
CDR3 protein: CASSPSGGMDEQFF

clone size: few
CDR3 length: 15
D gene: TRBD1
V gene: TRBV5-1
J gene: TRBJ2-5
CDR3 DNA: TGCGCCAGCAGCCGCTCGGGACAGACCCCAGAGACCCAGTACTTC
CDR3 protein: CASSRSGQTPETQYF

clone size: -
CDR3 length: 11
D gene: TRBD2
V gene: TRBV30
J gene: TRBJ2-7
CDR3 DNA: TGTGCCTTGGGGCGGGGGGACGAGCAGTACTTC
CDR3 protein: CALGRGDEQYF

clone size: -
CDR3 length: 14
D gene: -
V gene: TRBV19
J gene: TRBJ2-3
CDR3 DNA: TGTGCCAGTATCGGGGGCAGGCTCACAGATACGCAGTATTTT
CDR3 protein: CASIGGRLTDTQYF

clone size: -
CDR3 length: 14
D gene: -
V gene: TRBV7-9
J gene: TRBJ2-1
CDR3 DNA: TGTGCCAGCAGCTTGGTCGGACCTGACAATGAGCAGTTCTTC
CDR3 protein: CASSLVGPDNEQFF

clone size: -
CDR3 length: 16
D gene: TRBD1
V gene: TRBV5-5
J gene: TRBJ2-2
CDR3 DNA: TGTGCCAGCAGCTTGGCTACAGGGGTGGCAACCGGGGAGCTGTTTTTT
CDR3 protein: CASSLATGVATGELFF

clone size: -
CDR3 length: 14
D gene: TRBD2
V gene: TRBV5-1
J gene: TRBJ2-1
CDR3 DNA: TGCGCCAGCAGCTTGTCTAGCGGCAACAATGAGCAGTTCTTC
CDR3 protein: CASSLSSGNNEQFF

clone size: -
CDR3 length: 16
D gene: TRBD2
V gene: TRBV18
J gene: TRBJ2-1
CDR3 DNA: TGTGCCAGCTCACTCCAGGGACTAGCGGCGGGGGATGAGCAGTTCTTC
CDR3 protein: CASSLQGLAAGDEQFF

clone size: -
CDR3 length: 15
D gene: TRBD1
V gene: TRBV4-1
J gene: TRBJ1-5
CDR3 DNA: TGCGCCAGCAGCCTCCGGACAGGGACAGATCAGCCCCAGCATTTT
CDR3 protein: CASSLRTGTDQPQHF

clone size: -
CDR3 length: 14
D gene: TRBD2
V gene: TRBV6-6
J gene: TRBJ2-1
CDR3 DNA: TGTGCCAGCAGTCTTGCGGGAGTGGGAAATGAGCAGTTCTTC
CDR3 protein: CASSLAGVGNEQFF

clone size: -
CDR3 length: 11
D gene: -
V gene: TRBV20-1
J gene: TRBJ1-1
CDR3 DNA: TGCAGTGCTACCCAGAACACTGAAGCTTTCTTT
CDR3 protein: CSATQNTEAFF

clone size: -
CDR3 length: 13
D gene: -
V gene: TRBV2
J gene: TRBJ1-4
CDR3 DNA: TGTGCCAGCAGTGGGCAGACTAATGAAAAACTGTTTTTT
CDR3 protein: CASSGQTNEKLFF

clone size: -
CDR3 length: 15
D gene: -
V gene: TRBV28
J gene: TRBJ2-7
CDR3 DNA: TGTGCCACCGAGTACGGGTACGGTAGCTCCTACGAGCAGTACTTC
CDR3 protein: CATEYGYGSSYEQYF

clone size: -
CDR3 length: 15
D gene: -
V gene: TRBV18
J gene: TRBJ2-5
CDR3 DNA: TGTGCCAGCTCACCATTCGGAAGGGGTAGTAAGACCCAGTACTTC
CDR3 protein: CASSPFGRGSKTQYF

clone size: -
CDR3 length: 15
D gene: TRBD1
V gene: TRBV19
J gene: TRBJ2-3
CDR3 DNA: TGTGCCAGTAGCCGGGACAGGGTGGGCACAGATACGCAGTATTTT
CDR3 protein: CASSRDRVGTDTQYF

clone size: -
CDR3 length: 16
D gene: -
V gene: TRBV9
J gene: TRBJ2-2
CDR3 DNA: TGTGCCAGCAGCGTAGGAAGGATTACGAACACCGGGGAGCTGTTTTTT
CDR3 protein: CASSVGRITNTGELFF

clone size: -
CDR3 length: 15
D gene: TRBD2
V gene: TRBV7-8
J gene: TRBJ2-1
CDR3 DNA: TGTGCCAGCGGCGACCTAGCGGGCAAGCACAATGAGCAGTTCTTC
CDR3 protein: CASGDLAGKHNEQFF

clone size: -
CDR3 length: 15
D gene: -
V gene: TRBV6-6
J gene: TRBJ2-1
CDR3 DNA: TGTGCCAGCAGTTACCCGCAGGGCAGGGACAATGAGCAGTTCTTC
CDR3 protein: CASSYPQGRDNEQFF

clone size: -
CDR3 length: 14
D gene: -
V gene: TRBV15
J gene: TRBJ1-1
CDR3 DNA: TGTGCCACCAGCAGAGATCGGGGGGGCAGGGAAGCTTTCTTT
CDR3 protein: CATSRDRGGREAFF

clone size: -
CDR3 length: 16
D gene: -
V gene: TRBV11-2
J gene: TRBJ1-2
CDR3 DNA: TGTGCCAGCAGCTTAGGCCCCGGCAGGATTGGGTATGGCTACACCTTC
CDR3 protein: CASSLGPGRIGYGYTF

clone size: -
CDR3 length: 14
D gene: TRBD1
V gene: TRBV5-1
J gene: TRBJ2-4
CDR3 DNA: TGCGCCAGCAGCTTTGGACAGGGATCAAACATTCAGTACTTC
CDR3 protein: CASSFGQGSNIQYF

clone size: -
CDR3 length: 17
D gene: -
V gene: TRBV5-1
J gene: TRBJ2-4
CDR3 DNA: TGCGCCAGCAGCTCGGACTTGGGTGGGAGAGCCAAAAACATTCAGTACTTC
CDR3 protein: CASSSDLGGRAKNIQYF

clone size: -
CDR3 length: 16
D gene: -
V gene: TRBV10-1
J gene: TRBJ1-1
CDR3 DNA: TGCGCCAGCAGTGAAATTCGGGGGCCAAGGGGGACTGAAGCTTTCTTT
CDR3 protein: CASSEIRGPRGTEAFF

clone size: -
CDR3 length: 16
D gene: TRBD1
V gene: TRBV18
J gene: TRBJ2-2
CDR3 DNA: TGTGCCAGCTCATCCCCGCAGGGGGCGAATACCGGGGAGCTGTTTTTT
CDR3 protein: CASSSPQGANTGELFF

clone size: -
CDR3 length: 16
D gene: TRBD1
V gene: TRBV7-8
J gene: TRBJ2-2
CDR3 DNA: TGTGCCAGCAGCCACGACCGGACAGGGAACACCGGGGAGCTGTTTTTT
CDR3 protein: CASSHDRTGNTGELFF

clone size: -
CDR3 length: 14
D gene: -
V gene: TRBV6-1
J gene: TRBJ2-2
CDR3 DNA: TGTGCCAGCAGGCCTGGTGGTCGAAGCGGGGAGCTGTTTTTT
CDR3 protein: CASRPGGRSGELFF

clone size: few
CDR3 length: 12
D gene: -
V gene: TRBV30
J gene: TRBJ2-1
CDR3 DNA: TGTGCCTGGAGTGTTGCCGGTGGTAAGCAGTTCTTC
CDR3 protein: CAWSVAGGKQFF

clone size: -
CDR3 length: 14
D gene: -
V gene: TRBV10-1
J gene: TRBJ2-5
CDR3 DNA: TGCGCCAGCAGTGAGGTGGTCGGGAAAGAGACCCAGTACTTC
CDR3 protein: CASSEVVGKETQYF

clone size: -
CDR3 length: 13
D gene: TRBD1
V gene: TRBV5-1
J gene: TRBJ2-1
CDR3 DNA: TGCGCCAGCAGCTTGGATTTGGGACAGGTTTACCTCTTC
CDR3 protein: CASSLDLGQVYLF

clone size: -
CDR3 length: 14
D gene: -
V gene: TRBV2
J gene: TRBJ2-3
CDR3 DNA: TGTGCCAGCGCCGGACAAGGGCTTACAGATACGCAGTATTTT
CDR3 protein: CASAGQGLTDTQYF

clone size: -
CDR3 length: 15
D gene: TRBD1
V gene: TRBV7-2
J gene: TRBJ1-2
CDR3 DNA: TGTGCCAGCAGCTATAACGGAGGGGGCGGGCATGGCTACACCTTC
CDR3 protein: CASSYNGGGGHGYTF

clone size: -
CDR3 length: 17
D gene: TRBD1
V gene: TRBV4-1
J gene: TRBJ2-3
CDR3 DNA: TGCGCCAGCAGCTTTCGACAGGGGCCAGGGGGAACAGATACGCAGTATTTT
CDR3 protein: CASSFRQGPGGTDTQYF

clone size: once
CDR3 length: 13
D gene: -
V gene: TRBV9
J gene: TRBJ1-2
CDR3 DNA: TGTGCCAGCAGCGTAGAGAACACCAGATTCCCCTACTTC
CDR3 protein: CASSVENTRFPYF

clone size: -
CDR3 length: 15
D gene: -
V gene: TRBV5-6
J gene: TRBJ2-2
CDR3 DNA: TGTGCCAGCAGCTGGCGCAGGGGACGGACCGGGGAGCTGTTTTTT
CDR3 protein: CASSWRRGRTGELFF

clone size: -
CDR3 length: 14
D gene: TRBD1
V gene: TRBV5-1
J gene: TRBJ1-4
CDR3 DNA: TGCGCCAGCAGCTTTGACAGGGGGATGGAAAAACTGTTTTTT
CDR3 protein: CASSFDRGMEKLFF

clone size: -
CDR3 length: 15
D gene: TRBD1
V gene: TRBV28
J gene: TRBJ1-1
CDR3 DNA: TGTGCCAGCAGTTCGAACAGGGGGGCGAACACTGAAGCTTTCTTT
CDR3 protein: CASSSNRGANTEAFF

clone size: -
CDR3 length: 15
D gene: -
V gene: TRBV5-1
J gene: TRBJ1-1
CDR3 DNA: TGCGCCAGCAGCTTAGGACAGTCCGTGGACACTGAAGCTTTCTTT
CDR3 protein: CASSLGQSVDTEAFF

clone size: -
CDR3 length: 11
D gene: -
V gene: TRBV20-1
J gene: TRBJ2-1
CDR3 DNA: TGCAGTGCTAGTCCCCTGGGGGAGCAGTTCTTC
CDR3 protein: CSASPLGEQFF

clone size: -
CDR3 length: 16
D gene: -
V gene: TRBV9
J gene: TRBJ2-2
CDR3 DNA: TGTGCCAGCAGCGTAACGACCGTGACGGCCACCGGGGAGCTGTTTTTT
CDR3 protein: CASSVTTVTATGELFF

clone size: -
CDR3 length: 16
D gene: -
V gene: TRBV7-9
J gene: TRBJ2-3
CDR3 DNA: TGTGCCAGCAGCCCGAGAGGGGCGCAGGGCACAGATACGCAGTATTTT
CDR3 protein: CASSPRGAQGTDTQYF

clone size: -
CDR3 length: 13
D gene: -
V gene: TRBV11-2
J gene: TRBJ2-7
CDR3 DNA: TGTGCCAGCAGCTTAGAGGGGGTCAGCGAGCAGTACTTC
CDR3 protein: CASSLEGVSEQYF

clone size: -
CDR3 length: 12
D gene: -
V gene: TRBV4-1
J gene: TRBJ2-7
CDR3 DNA: TGCGCCAGCAGCCAAGGCCTCGGGGAGCAGTACTTC
CDR3 protein: CASSQGLGEQYF

clone size: -
CDR3 length: 13
D gene: -
V gene: TRBV5-1
J gene: TRBJ2-3
CDR3 DNA: TGCGCCAGCAGCTTGGGAGGCACAGATACGCAGTATTTT
CDR3 protein: CASSLGGTDTQYF

clone size: -
CDR3 length: 14
D gene: TRBD1
V gene: TRBV29-1
J gene: TRBJ2-2
CDR3 DNA: TGCAGCGTTGTCAGGGGGCAAAACACCGGGGAGCTGTTTTTT
CDR3 protein: CSVVRGQNTGELFF

clone size: -
CDR3 length: 15
D gene: TRBD2
V gene: TRBV7-8
J gene: TRBJ2-5
CDR3 DNA: TGTGCCAGCAGCTCCGCAGTTATAGCGGGAGAGACCCAGTACTTC
CDR3 protein: CASSSAVIAGETQYF

clone size: -
CDR3 length: 13
D gene: TRBD1
V gene: TRBV28
J gene: TRBJ1-2
CDR3 DNA: TGTGCCAGCCACTCCGGGACAGGGCATGGCTACACCTTC
CDR3 protein: CASHSGTGHGYTF

clone size: -
CDR3 length: 16
D gene: -
V gene: TRBV28
J gene: TRBJ1-3
CDR3 DNA: TGTGCCAGCAGTTCTCCCCACGGGACAACTGGAAACACCATATATTTT
CDR3 protein: CASSSPHGTTGNTIYF